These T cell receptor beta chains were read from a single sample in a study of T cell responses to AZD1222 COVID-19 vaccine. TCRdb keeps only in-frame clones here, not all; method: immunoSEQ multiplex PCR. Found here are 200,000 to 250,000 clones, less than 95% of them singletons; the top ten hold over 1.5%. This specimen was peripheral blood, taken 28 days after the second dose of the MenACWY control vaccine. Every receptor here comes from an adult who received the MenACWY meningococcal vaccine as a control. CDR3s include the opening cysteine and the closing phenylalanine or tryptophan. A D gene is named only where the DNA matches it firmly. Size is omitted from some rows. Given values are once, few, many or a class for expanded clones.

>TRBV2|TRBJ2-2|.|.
CASRDKVGELFF
TGTGCCAGCAGGGACAAGGTCGGGGAGCTGTTTTTT
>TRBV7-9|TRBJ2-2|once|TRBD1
CASSSTGTANTGELFF
TGTGCCAGCAGCTCAACCGGGACAGCGAACACCGGGGAGCTGTTTTTT
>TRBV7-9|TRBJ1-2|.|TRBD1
CASRGQGVVFTF
TGTGCCAGCAGGGGACAGGGGGTTGTGTTCACCTTC
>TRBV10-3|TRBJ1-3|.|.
CAISDAGSAIYF
TGTGCCATCAGTGACGCCGGATCCGCCATATATTTT
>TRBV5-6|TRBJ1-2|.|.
CASSLSSRYGYTF
TGTGCCAGCAGCTTGAGCAGCCGCTATGGCTACACCTTC
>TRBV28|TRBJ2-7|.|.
CASSPLTESSYEQYF
TGTGCCAGCAGCCCCTTGACAGAGAGTTCCTACGAGCAGTACTTC
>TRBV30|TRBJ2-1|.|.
CAWSSGVDEQFF
TGTGCCTGGAGTTCAGGGGTGGATGAGCAGTTCTTC
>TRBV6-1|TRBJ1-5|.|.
CASSEAPDNQPQHF
TGTGCCAGCAGTGAAGCGCCTGACAATCAGCCCCAGCATTTT
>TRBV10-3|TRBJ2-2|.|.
CAISGTATGELFF
TGTGCCATCAGTGGGACAGCCACCGGGGAGCTGTTTTTT
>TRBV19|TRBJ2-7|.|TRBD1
CASSISGQGAYEQYF
TGTGCCAGTAGTATATCCGGACAGGGGGCATACGAGCAGTACTTC
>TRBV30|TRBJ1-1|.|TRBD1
CAWNLGGAGTEAFF
TGTGCCTGGAATCTAGGGGGCGCCGGGACTGAAGCTTTCTTT
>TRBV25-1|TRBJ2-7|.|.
CASSELGYEQYF
TGTGCCAGCAGTGAATTGGGCTACGAGCAGTACTTC
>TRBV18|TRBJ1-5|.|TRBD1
CASSPPGQGNQPQHF
TGTGCCAGCTCACCACCCGGACAGGGGAATCAGCCCCAGCATTTT
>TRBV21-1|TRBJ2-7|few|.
CASSKSAGTGVWFTYEQYF
TGTGCCAGCAGCAAATCTGCCGGGACAGGGGTTTGGTTTACCTACGAGCAGTACTTC
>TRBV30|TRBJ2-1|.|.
CAWSVYNEQFF
TGTGCCTGGAGTGTATACAATGAGCAGTTCTTC
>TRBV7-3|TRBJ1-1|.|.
CASSSGTGNTEAFF
TGTGCCAGCAGCTCAGGGACGGGGAACACTGAAGCTTTCTTT
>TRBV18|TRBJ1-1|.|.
CASSGTENTEAFF
TGTGCCAGCTCCGGGACGGAAAACACTGAAGCTTTCTTT
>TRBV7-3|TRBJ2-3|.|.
CASSQGGQWSDTQYF
TGTGCCAGCAGCCAGGGGGGACAGTGGTCAGATACGCAGTATTTT
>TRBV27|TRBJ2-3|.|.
CASSLLQGADTQYF
TGTGCCAGCAGTTTACTACAGGGCGCAGATACGCAGTATTTT
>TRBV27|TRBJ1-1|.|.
CASQPGQQNTEAFF
TGTGCCAGCCAACCGGGACAACAGAACACTGAAGCTTTCTTT
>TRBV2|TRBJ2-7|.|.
CASRLSGSYEQYF
TGTGCCAGCAGGCTTAGTGGTTCCTACGAGCAGTACTTC
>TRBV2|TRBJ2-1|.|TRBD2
CASSRRGTSGEQFF
TGTGCCAGCAGTCGACGGGGGACTAGCGGGGAGCAGTTCTTC
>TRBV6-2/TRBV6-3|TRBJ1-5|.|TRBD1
CASSRAGQINQPQHF
TGTGCCAGCAGTCGCGCGGGACAGATCAATCAGCCCCAGCATTTT
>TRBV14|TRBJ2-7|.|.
CASSPRVQGEQYF
TGTGCCAGCAGCCCCCGGGTCCAGGGCGAGCAGTACTTC
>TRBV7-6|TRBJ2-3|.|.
CASSAPGRPNTGGRADTQYF
TGTGCCAGCAGCGCTCCGGGCAGGCCGAATACGGGGGGCCGAGCAGATACGCAGTATTTT
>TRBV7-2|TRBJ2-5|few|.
CASSHADGGETQYF
TGTGCCAGCAGCCATGCAGATGGGGGAGAGACCCAGTACTTC
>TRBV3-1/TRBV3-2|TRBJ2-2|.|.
CASSQVRRPGGAHTGELFF
TGTGCCAGCAGCCAAGTGAGGCGTCCTGGCGGGGCTCACACCGGGGAGCTGTTTTTT
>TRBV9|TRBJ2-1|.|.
CASSATANEQFF
TGTGCCAGCAGCGCTACAGCTAATGAGCAGTTCTTC
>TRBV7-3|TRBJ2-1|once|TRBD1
CASSWDRAGAYNEQFF
TGTGCCAGCAGTTGGGACAGGGCCGGGGCCTACAATGAGCAGTTCTTC
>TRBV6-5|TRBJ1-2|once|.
CASRDVNYGYTF
TGTGCCAGCAGGGACGTTAACTATGGCTACACCTTC
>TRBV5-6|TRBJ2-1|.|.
CASSFSGVGEQFF
TGTGCCAGCAGCTTTTCAGGGGTGGGTGAGCAGTTCTTC
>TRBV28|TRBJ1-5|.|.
CASRLGGTGQPQHF
TGTGCCAGCAGACTAGGGGGGACGGGCCAGCCCCAGCATTTT
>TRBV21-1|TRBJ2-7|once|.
CASPRGLANYEQYF
TGTGCCAGCCCCCGGGGACTAGCGAACTACGAGCAGTACTTC
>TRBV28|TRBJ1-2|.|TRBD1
CASTWGQGDYGYTF
TGTGCCAGCACCTGGGGACAGGGGGACTATGGCTACACCTTC
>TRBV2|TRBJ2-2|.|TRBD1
CASGGQGNTGELFF
TGTGCCAGCGGGGGACAGGGGAACACCGGGGAGCTGTTTTTT
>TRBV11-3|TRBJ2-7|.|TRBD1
CASSVGQGAAYEQYF
TGTGCCAGCAGCGTGGGACAGGGGGCCGCCTACGAGCAGTACTTC
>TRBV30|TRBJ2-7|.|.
CAWSSGTFLTVQYF
TGTGCCTGGAGTTCCGGGACTTTCCTTACGGTGCAGTACTTC
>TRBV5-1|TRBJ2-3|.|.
CASSVQRGRSTDTQYF
TGCGCCAGCAGTGTCCAACGGGGGAGAAGCACAGATACGCAGTATTTT
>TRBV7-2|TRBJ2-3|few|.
CASSLVRPDTQYF
TGTGCCAGCAGCTTAGTTAGGCCAGATACGCAGTATTTT
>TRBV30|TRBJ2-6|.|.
CASEFGANVLTF
TGTGCCTCGGAATTCGGGGCCAACGTCCTGACTTTC